These T cell receptor beta chains were read from a single sample in a study of early T cells in non-severe SARS-CoV-2 infection. MiXCR, applied by TCRdb to the 5' RACE reads, yields one record per CDR3 protein. The data hold about 39,000 distinct CDR3 sequences, with less than 7% observed a single time. The sample in question was whole blood, obtained at baseline. Receptor source: an adult who was a healthcare worker with PCR-confirmed SARS-CoV-2 infection or an uninfected control (not recorded which). Both conserved end residues are part of each CDR3. Fields, in order: V gene, J gene, CDR3 protein.

V: TRBV19
J: TRBJ2-7
CDR3: CASRKTGDYEQYF

V: TRBV6-2/TRBV6-3
J: TRBJ1-5
CDR3: CASSYSGGTGSNQPQHF

V: TRBV10-2
J: TRBJ2-2
CDR3: CASSDSLVGGAGELFF

V: TRBV4-1
J: TRBJ2-1
CDR3: CASGAGRVNEQFF

V: TRBV7-2
J: TRBJ2-1
CDR3: CASSLQGRVNEQFF

V: TRBV20-1
J: TRBJ2-3
CDR3: CSAYRGSTDTQYF

V: TRBV27
J: TRBJ1-5
CDR3: CASSLRGRLGIQPQHF

V: TRBV29-1
J: TRBJ2-7
CDR3: CSVDLGTGLEQYF

V: TRBV11-2
J: TRBJ2-4
CDR3: CASSPIGGTNIQYF

V: TRBV27
J: TRBJ2-2
CDR3: CASSKGYTGELFF

V: TRBV6-1
J: TRBJ1-1
CDR3: CASKHQDRGLPGSEAFF

V: TRBV5-5
J: TRBJ1-2
CDR3: CASSLVDSYTF

V: TRBV30
J: TRBJ1-1
CDR3: CASGRSGASTEAFF

V: TRBV30
J: TRBJ2-1
CDR3: CAWSVAGGQFF

V: TRBV5-1
J: TRBJ2-5
CDR3: CASSLEGIKQETQYF

V: TRBV2
J: TRBJ2-3
CDR3: CASSDPAAGEADTQYF

V: TRBV29-1
J: TRBJ2-3
CDR3: CSVAGQGAWDTQYF

V: TRBV13
J: TRBJ2-2
CDR3: CASSPRDRGNTGELFF

V: TRBV20-1
J: TRBJ2-5
CDR3: CSAKGQGGQETQYF

V: TRBV5-1
J: TRBJ2-3
CDR3: CASSLHGDTQYF

V: TRBV6-5
J: TRBJ2-5
CDR3: CASSYSFSGGRETQYF

V: TRBV4-1
J: TRBJ2-2
CDR3: CASSQRDSGLAGTGELFF

V: TRBV6-1
J: TRBJ2-7
CDR3: CASSKPGQRIANEQYF

V: TRBV5-4
J: TRBJ1-2
CDR3: CASSSDLRALGYTF

V: TRBV11-2
J: TRBJ2-7
CDR3: CASSFDGPGEQYF

V: TRBV30
J: TRBJ1-5
CDR3: CAWSVRRGRGNQPQHF

V: TRBV18
J: TRBJ2-7
CDR3: CASSPARGGRTEQYF

V: TRBV7-8
J: TRBJ2-7
CDR3: CATRGPSEQYF

V: TRBV27
J: TRBJ1-5
CDR3: CASSRGTGALYSNQPQHF

V: TRBV20-1
J: TRBJ2-3
CDR3: CSAGTPTRPSTDTQYF

V: TRBV7-2
J: TRBJ2-3
CDR3: CASSFTGEGTDTQYF